This T cell receptor (beta chain) comes out of a study of glioma-infiltrating T cells (dated by TCRdb to about 2016). The study in broad terms: The study sequenced TCR alpha- and beta-chain repertoires from glioma tissue, from non-neoplastic brain tissue and from matched peripheral blood mononuclear cells. Each tissue-infiltrating repertoire was compared with the same patient's peripheral blood repertoire to measure divergence between tissue and blood T-cell populations. The paired cohort was made up of three low-grade glioma patients, several primary glioblastoma patients and three non-glioma patients who contributed non-neoplastic brain tissue.

TCR alpha and beta CDR3 regions were amplified with the iRepertoire nested amplicon-rescue multiplex PCR (arm-PCR) platform from RNA. For one-step reverse transcription and amplification, roughly 100-450 ng of tissue mRNA or PBMC total RNA was used as input. After bead purification, a secondary multiplex PCR added Illumina adapters, and libraries were gel-purified between 200 and 400 bp. The libraries contained internal 6-nucleotide barcodes that were used for demultiplexing. Libraries were sequenced on an Illumina MiSeq with 2x220 or 2x250 nucleotide paired-end reads. The source study handled its data this way. Paired reads were merged using FLASH 1.2.11 and were aligned to the GRCh37 human genome using BWA-MEM, after which TRA and TRB reads were extracted. V and J assignment used an IMGT-derived reference of cassette sequences and CDR3 motifs that included pseudogenes. Reads were translated in three frames, and productive CDR3s were defined by a C…FGXG motif without stop codons. Unique combinations of V-J cassette pair and CDR3 amino acid sequence were defined as clonotypes. Reads were filtered by Hamming distance, thresholded by each sample's sequence error rate in mapped regions. Clones were called with MiXCR by TCRdb after fastp trimmed the public reads at Q25, and only in-frame beta chains were retained. Each record represents a unique CDR3 protein, reported with the most common genes and DNA among its rows. TCRdb, not the original authors, processed these V and J calls. The sample contains approximately 120,000 distinct CDR3 sequences, 25% to 30% of them found a single time. The biggest ten clones account for 35% of the sample.

Results and caveats for the whole study, not just this receptor: Group comparisons rested on small numbers: three non-neoplastic, three low-grade glioma and fewer than 10 glioblastoma patients. VJ-independent divergence between tissue and blood was found to be below expectation in non-neoplastic patients but above expectation in all gliomas, particularly low-grade gliomas. Tissue and blood shared very few CDR3 sequences, a result attributed to high CDR3 diversity and limited sampling.

Taken from cysteine to phenylalanine, the CDR3 has 14 residues. The retained sequence is limited to the CDR3, 42 bases, with the frame set at the first base. Taken from the germline V gene, the CDR1 and CDR2 loops are LGHNA and YNFKEQ. At the junction V is shortened by 7 bases and J by 8 bases, with 18 bases in between. As for this clonotype: The antigen this receptor binds is unknown. Base qualities are not recorded, but no much larger clone differs from it by a single base.

Sequenced input: glioma tissue, nonneoplastic brain tissue, or PBMCs (not recorded which). This clonotype was sampled from a human donor with low-grade glioma or glioblastoma, undergoing nonglioma brain surgery, or in good health (not recorded which). The chain is assembled from TRBV4-2 and TRBJ2-1; matching of 5 bases hints at TRBD2 as the D gene. For the CDR3, the sequence is CASTSRPGTDEQFF. The sequenced DNA: TGTGCCAGCACCTCGCGCCCGGGAACGGATGAGCAGTTCTTC.